Presented here are 20 T cell receptor beta chains from one specimen sequenced in a study of blood T cell repertoires in COVID-19. This table comes from immunoSEQ multiplex PCR, and its TCRdb copy is limited to in-frame clones, with some not included. The data hold around 130,000 clones, with approximately 84% observed a single time. The sample consisted of peripheral blood. Source of these receptors: a woman at least 80 years old with acute or convalescent COVID-19.

V is TRBV5-1 and J is TRBJ1-3, with 7 bases fitting TRBD1. The CDR3 totals 16 residues. CDR1 is SGHRS, CDR2 YFSETQ, per germline. The J segment lost 7 bases and the V segment lost 4 bases, leaving 14 bases of the junction unmatched. CDR3 residues: CASSVGTAWERNTIYF. The CDR3 DNA reads as TGCGCCAGCAGCGTGGGGACAGCCTGGGAACGGAACACCATATATTTT.

This chain joins TRBV11-2 and TRBJ2-1, with 12 positions matching TRBD2. This CDR3 has 16 residues. V lost 5 bases to trimming and J lost 7 bases; unmatched junction nucleotides: 9. Germline-derived CDR1 and CDR2 are SGHAT and FQNNGV. In nucleotides, the CDR3 is TGTGCCAGCAGCGGCCGGACTAGCGGGGCCTTGAATGAGCAGTTCTTC. Protein sequence: CASSGRTSGALNEQFF.

This chain joins TRBV18 and TRBJ1-2; D gene ambiguous. The V end lost 2 bases, the J end lost 4 bases, and 8 bases lay between the germline ends. The germline V gene has CDR1 KGHSH and CDR2 LQKENI. The CDR3 spans 13 residues. CDR3 region: CASSPETTYGYTF. The CDR3 nucleotides are TGTGCCAGCTCACCAGAGACAACCTATGGCTACACCTTC.

The chain joins TRBV3-1 (or the pseudogene TRBV3-2) to TRBJ1-6; TRBD1 matches at 9 bases. The CDR3 totals 14 residues. J was trimmed by 10 bases and V by 3 bases; bases with no gene match: 4. Germline CDR1 is LGHDT and CDR2 is YNNKEL (reference sequence). CDR3 sequence (DNA): TGTGCCAGCAGCCAGGGACAGGGTAGGTCACCCCTCCACTTT. Protein product: CASSQGQGRSPLHF.

J is TRBJ1-1 and V is TRBV6-2 or TRBV6-3, with D hard to call. This CDR3 has 14 amino acids. The V end lost 0 bases, the J end lost 4 bases, and 9 bases lay between the germline ends. Germline assignment: CDR1 MNHEY and CDR2 SVGEGT. The CDR3 here is CASSYSGPRTEAFF. CDR3 bases: TGTGCCAGCAGTTACTCTGGTCCGCGCACTGAAGCTTTCTTT.

The rearrangement uses TRBV7-9 and TRBJ1-1; 7 bases are a match to TRBD1. Germline values: CDR1 SEHNR, CDR2 FQNEAQ (reference sequence). V lost 1 base, J lost 4 bases, and 6 bases stayed unmatched. The CDR3 runs 15 residues. The CDR3: CASSLGGGRSTEAFF. DNA for the CDR3: TGTGCCAGCAGCTTAGGAGGGGGCAGGAGCACTGAAGCTTTCTTT. Looking up the rest from reference TRBV7-9 and TRBJ1-1 gives the full variable domain: DTGVSQNPRHKITKRGQNVTFRCDPISEHNRLYWYRQTLGQGPEFLTYFQNEAQLEKSRLLSDRFSAERPKGSFSTLEIQRTEQGDSAMYLCASSLGGGRSTEAFFGQGTRLTVV.

V is TRBV3-1 (or the pseudogene TRBV3-2) and J is TRBJ1-1; TRBD1 matches at 8 bases. Unmatched junction bases numbered 6, after V lost 5 bases and J lost 4 bases. In germline, CDR1 is LGHDT, CDR2 YNNKEL (reference sequence). CDR3 length: 14 residues. In DNA, the CDR3 is TGTGCCAGCAGCGACAGGGGCTCTGGCACTGAAGCTTTCTTT. Its translation: CASSDRGSGTEAFF.

V and J are TRBV14 and TRBJ1-1, with D uncertain. Germline V gene sequence: CDR1 SGHDN, CDR2 FVKESK. CDR3 length equals 13 residues. V lost 3 bases to trimming and J lost 1 base, with 6 bases between them. For the CDR3, the DNA is TGTGCCAGCAGCCAGTCTAAGAACACTGAAGCTTTCTTT. Translating gives CASSQSKNTEAFF.

This chain uses TRBV6-2 or TRBV6-3 with TRBJ2-3; TRBD2 might be the D (5 bases). Germline lookup yields CDR1 MNHEY and CDR2 SVGEGT. The CDR3 contains 13 residues. Deletions cut 0 bases from V and 5 bases from J, with 6 bases between. The CDR3 DNA reads TGTGCCAGCAGTTACTCGAGGGAAGATACGCAGTATTTT. Its protein is CASSYSREDTQYF.

This chain links TRBV11-2 with TRBJ1-1; D is uncertain. The CDR3 contains 14 residues. V dropped 5 bases and J dropped 4 bases, with 14 bases sitting between them. Looked up from germline, CDR1 is SGHAT and CDR2 is FQNNGV. The CDR3 DNA follows: TGTGCCAGCAGCCTCGGCTCAGCGGGCACTGAAGCTTTCTTT. Protein sequence: CASSLGSAGTEAFF.

The J gene is TRBJ2-7, the V gene TRBV27; 7 bases agree with TRBD2. CDR3 length equals 15 residues. The V segment lost 3 bases and the J segment 4 bases; nucleotides outside the gene matches: 9. In germline, CDR1 is MNHEY, CDR2 SMNVEV (reference sequence). In nucleotides, the CDR3 is TGTGCCAGCAGTTTTTTTCTTGGGGGGGATTACGAGCAGTACTTC. Amino acids: CASSFFLGGDYEQYF.

The V gene is TRBV6-5, the J gene TRBJ2-1; D might be TRBD2 (6 bases). The V and J ends lost 10 bases and 7 bases respectively, with 23 bases between them. Germline V lookup: CDR1 MNHEY, CDR2 SVGAGI. The CDR3 consists of 15 residues. CDR3 residues: CATGSGGRGLNEQFF. The CDR3 DNA sequence: TGTGCCACGGGCAGTGGGGGGAGAGGGTTGAATGAGCAGTTCTTC.

The V call is TRBV6-4, the J call TRBJ2-3; 10 bases are shared with TRBD2. CDR1 is MRHNA, CDR2 SNTAGT, per germline. The J segment lost 1 base and the V segment lost 8 bases, leaving 3 bases of the junction unmatched. The length of the CDR3 is 14 residues. CDR3 amino acids: CASLSGGCTDTQYF. In nucleotides, the CDR3 is TGTGCCAGCCTTAGCGGGGGGTGCACAGATACGCAGTATTTT.

This clone came up once. The chain combines TRBV19 with TRBJ1-5; 9 bases fit TRBD1. The germline V gene encodes CDR1 LNHDA and CDR2 SQIVND (reference sequence). With V trimmed by 9 bases and J by 5 bases, 5 bases remained unmatched. The CDR3 length is 13 residues. In DNA form, the CDR3 reads TGTGCCAGCCACAACAGGGGGCATCAGCCCCAGCATTTT. This sequence encodes CASHNRGHQPQHF.

The chain carries TRBV12-3 or TRBV12-4 and TRBJ2-1, with D perhaps matching TRBD2 (6 bases). This CDR3 region has 13 residues. Trimming stripped 9 bases from V and 8 bases from J, with 17 bases between. CDR3 sequence reads: CASSRGLTHEQFF. The CDR3 DNA reads as TGTGCCAGTTCGCGGGGCCTCACCCATGAGCAGTTCTTC.

The V call is TRBV19, the J call TRBJ2-7; perhaps TRBD1 as D (6 bases). Germline values: CDR1 LNHDA, CDR2 SQIVND (reference sequence). V lost 6 bases to trimming and J lost 3 bases, with 12 bases between them. The CDR3 spans 13 residues. CDR3 bases: TGTGCCAGTAGGAGACAGGACAGCTACGAGCAGTACTTC. Translating gives CASRRQDSYEQYF.

V usage is TRBV5-6 and J usage is TRBJ1-1, with TRBD1 matching 10 bases. Unmatched junction bases numbered 13, after V lost 2 bases and J lost 3 bases. In germline, CDR1 is SGHDT, CDR2 YYEEEE. The CDR3 spans 18 residues. The CDR3 protein is CASSFRATGGIWDTEAFF. CDR3 coding DNA: TGTGCCAGCAGCTTTAGGGCGACAGGGGGCATCTGGGACACTGAAGCTTTCTTT.

The rearrangement uses TRBV6-1 and TRBJ2-1; TRBD2 agrees at 13 bases. CDR3 length equals 14 residues. Germline loops: CDR1 MNHNS, CDR2 SASEGT. J gave up 12 bases and V 5 bases, and 7 bases lay outside the gene matches. This CDR3 reads CASSTGTSGTGQFF. In DNA, the CDR3 is TGTGCCAGCAGTACCGGGACTAGCGGGACGGGGCAGTTCTTC.

The chain is built from TRBV30 and TRBJ1-4; tentative D call: TRBD1 (5 bases). The germline V gene has CDR1 GTSNPN and CDR2 SVGIG (reference sequence). V was trimmed by 1 base and J by 4 bases, leaving 13 bases between them. The CDR3 extends over 15 amino acids. CDR3 protein: CAWSEPGLSNEKLFF. In nucleotides, the CDR3 is TGTGCCTGGAGTGAACCGGGACTTAGTAATGAAAAACTGTTTTTT.

The rearrangement uses TRBV19 and TRBJ2-1; perhaps TRBD2 as D (6 bases). V shed 2 bases and J shed 7 bases, with 9 bases lying between them. There are 13 residues in the CDR3. Germline values: CDR1 LNHDA, CDR2 SQIVND (reference sequence). The CDR3 DNA reads TGTGCCAGTAGTATAACCCTAGCGAATGAGCAGTTCTTC. It yields the protein CASSITLANEQFF.